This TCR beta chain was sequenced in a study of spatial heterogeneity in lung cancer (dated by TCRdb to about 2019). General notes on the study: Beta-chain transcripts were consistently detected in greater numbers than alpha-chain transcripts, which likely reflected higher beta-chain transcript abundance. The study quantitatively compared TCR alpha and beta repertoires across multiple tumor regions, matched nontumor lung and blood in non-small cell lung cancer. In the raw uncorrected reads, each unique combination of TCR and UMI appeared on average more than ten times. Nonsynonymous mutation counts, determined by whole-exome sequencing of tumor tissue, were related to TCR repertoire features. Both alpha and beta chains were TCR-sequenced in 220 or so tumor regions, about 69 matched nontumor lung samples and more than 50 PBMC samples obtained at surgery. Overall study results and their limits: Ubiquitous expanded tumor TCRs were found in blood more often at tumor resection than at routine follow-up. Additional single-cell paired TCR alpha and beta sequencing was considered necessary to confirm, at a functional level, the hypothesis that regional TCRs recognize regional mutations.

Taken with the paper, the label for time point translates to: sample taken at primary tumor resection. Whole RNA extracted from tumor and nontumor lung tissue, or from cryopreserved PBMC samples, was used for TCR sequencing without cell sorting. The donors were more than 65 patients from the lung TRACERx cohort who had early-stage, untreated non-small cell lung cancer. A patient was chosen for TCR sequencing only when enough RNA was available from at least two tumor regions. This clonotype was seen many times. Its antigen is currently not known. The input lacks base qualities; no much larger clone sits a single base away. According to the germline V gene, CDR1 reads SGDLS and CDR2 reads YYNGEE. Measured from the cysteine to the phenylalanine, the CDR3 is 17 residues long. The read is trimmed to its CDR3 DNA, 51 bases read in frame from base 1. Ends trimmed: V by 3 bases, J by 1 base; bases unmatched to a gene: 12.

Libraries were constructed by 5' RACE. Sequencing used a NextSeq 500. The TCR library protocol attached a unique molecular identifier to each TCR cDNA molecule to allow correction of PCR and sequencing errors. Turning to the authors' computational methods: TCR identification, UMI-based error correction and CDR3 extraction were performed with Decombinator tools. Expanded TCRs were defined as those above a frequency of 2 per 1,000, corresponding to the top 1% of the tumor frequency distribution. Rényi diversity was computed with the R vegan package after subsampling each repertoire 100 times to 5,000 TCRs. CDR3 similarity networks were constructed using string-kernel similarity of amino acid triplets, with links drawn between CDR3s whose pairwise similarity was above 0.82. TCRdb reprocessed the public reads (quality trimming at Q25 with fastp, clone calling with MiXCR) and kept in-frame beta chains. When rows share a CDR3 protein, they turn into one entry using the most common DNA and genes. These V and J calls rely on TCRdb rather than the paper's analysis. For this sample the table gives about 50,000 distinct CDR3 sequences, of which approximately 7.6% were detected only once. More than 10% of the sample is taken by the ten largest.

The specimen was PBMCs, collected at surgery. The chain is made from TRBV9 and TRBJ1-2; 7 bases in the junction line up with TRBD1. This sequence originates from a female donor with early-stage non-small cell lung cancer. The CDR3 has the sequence CASSASTGAQLNYGYTF. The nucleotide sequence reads TGTGCCAGCAGCGCCTCCACAGGGGCGCAACTTAACTATGGCTACACCTTC.